What follows are 8 T cell receptor beta chains derived from one specimen sequenced in a study of T-cell memory formation after mild COVID-19. TCRdb reanalysed the 5' RACE reads using MiXCR and keeps one entry per CDR3 protein. This table has some 260,000 distinct CDR3 sequences, approximately 16% appearing once. What was sequenced was PBMCs or a T cell subset sorted from them (not recorded which). The receptors stem from a man younger than 35 who had mild COVID-19 (a few samples of this study predate the infection). Cell type and time point are not known.

This clonotype appeared many times. This chain uses TRBV6-5 with TRBJ2-3, with D possibly matching TRBD1 (6 bases). The germline CDR1 and CDR2 sequences are MNHEY and SVGAGI. The CDR3 consists of 13 residues. With 4 bases removed from V and 2 bases from J, the gap between germline ends came to 7 bases. In nucleotides, the CDR3 is TGTGCCAGCAGTTGGGACAACACAGATACGCAGTATTTT. Protein product: CASSWDNTDTQYF.

This clonotype was counted at least ten times. The chain recombines TRBV5-1 with TRBJ1-4; 7 nucleotides line up with TRBD1. The germline V gene encodes CDR1 SGHRS and CDR2 YFSETQ. The CDR3 is made up of 16 amino acids. J gave up 8 bases and V 0 bases, and 10 bases lay outside the gene matches. CDR3 in amino acids: CASSLAQQGSGEKLFF. The CDR3, as DNA: TGCGCCAGCAGCTTGGCCCAACAGGGGAGTGGAGAAAAACTGTTTTTT.

This rearrangement joins TRBV5-1 to TRBJ2-1; D gene ambiguous. Germline V gives CDR1 SGHRS, CDR2 YFSETQ. CDR3 length: 12 residues. Trimming took 4 bases from V and 6 from J, leaving 8 bases between them. The CDR3 region is CASSISLNEQFF. DNA of the CDR3: TGCGCCAGCAGCATCAGCCTCAATGAGCAGTTCTTC.

This clonotype was counted at least ten times. CDR3 DNA sequence: TGTGCCAGCAGTTTTAGTCGACAGGGCTATCAGCCCCAGCATTTT. Its protein is CASSFSRQGYQPQHF. The chain joins TRBV12-3 or TRBV12-4 to TRBJ1-5, with 7 bases lining up with TRBD1. The CDR3 covers 15 residues. With 3 bases clipped from V and 5 bases from J, the junction kept 7 bases outside the gene matches.

The rearrangement links TRBV5-1 to TRBJ2-7, with TRBD1 as a possible D gene (5 bases). The CDR3 sequence is 14 residues long. V shed 0 bases and J shed 1 base, with 8 bases lying between them. CDR1 and CDR2 from the germline V gene are SGHRS and YFSETQ. In DNA form, the CDR3 reads TGCGCCAGCAGCTTGGCCAGGGATTCCTACGAGCAGTACTTC. Protein product: CASSLARDSYEQYF.

V and J are TRBV4-3 and TRBJ2-5; the D is unclear. Germline V lookup: CDR1 LGHNA, CDR2 YSLEER. V was pared by 0 bases and J by 1 base, with 6 bases between. This CDR3 spans 14 amino acids. CDR3 nucleotide sequence: TGCGCCAGCAGCCAAGATGTGAGCCAAGAGACCCAGTACTTC. It specifies CASSQDVSQETQYF.

This clonotype was detected many times. This chain links TRBV5-1 with TRBJ2-5, with 7 bases fitting TRBD2. With V trimmed by 0 bases and J by 0 bases, 2 bases remained unmatched. The germline V gene encodes CDR1 SGHRS and CDR2 YFSETQ. This CDR3 is 15 amino acids long. The CDR3 loop is CASSLALADQETQYF. CDR3 DNA: TGCGCCAGCAGCTTGGCCCTAGCGGACCAAGAGACCCAGTACTTC.

This chain uses TRBV12-3 or TRBV12-4 with TRBJ1-6, with D possibly being TRBD1 (5 bases). V was trimmed by 5 bases and J by 11 bases, leaving 7 bases between them. This CDR3 region has 11 residues. The CDR3 coding sequence is TGTGCCAGCAGTCAGGGTGCACCCCTCCACTTT. Protein product: CASSQGAPLHF.